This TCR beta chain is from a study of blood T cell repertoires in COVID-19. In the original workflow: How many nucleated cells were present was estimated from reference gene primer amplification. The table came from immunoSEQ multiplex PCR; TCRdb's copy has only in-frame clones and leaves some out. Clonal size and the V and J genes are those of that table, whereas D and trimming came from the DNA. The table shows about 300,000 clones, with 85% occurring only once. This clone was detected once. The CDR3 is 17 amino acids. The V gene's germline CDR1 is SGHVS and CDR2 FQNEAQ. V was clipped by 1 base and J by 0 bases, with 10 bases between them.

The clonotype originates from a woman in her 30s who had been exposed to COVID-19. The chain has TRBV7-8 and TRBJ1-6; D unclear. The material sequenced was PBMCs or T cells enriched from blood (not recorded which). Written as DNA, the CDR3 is TGTGCCAGCAGCTTAGTATCCCGGAGCTCCTATAATTCACCCCTCCACTTT. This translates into CASSLVSRSSYNSPLHF.